One and the same sample provided the 24 T cell receptor beta chains below, sequenced in a study of T cell repertoires in cytomegalovirus infection. Each CDR3 protein is one row after TCRdb ran MiXCR on the reads. The sample holds roughly 630,000 distinct CDR3 sequences; roughly 26% are singletons and the top ten take roughly 8%. Sequenced material: CD8+ T cells from PBMCs. Receptors originate from a human donor in good health (CMV status not recorded). Some clones in this sample may be carry-over from other donors' samples.

The chain recombines TRBV19 with TRBJ2-1, with TRBD2 identical over 9 bases. Germline loops: CDR1 LNHDA, CDR2 SQIVND (reference sequence). V lost 1 base, J lost 3 bases, and 13 bases stayed unmatched. This CDR3 is 19 amino acids long. The chain's CDR3 is CASSIVWGIAGADYNEQFF. For the CDR3, the DNA is TGTGCCAGTAGTATAGTTTGGGGGATAGCGGGGGCGGACTACAATGAGCAGTTCTTC.

This clonotype came up a few times. The chain recombines TRBV5-1 with TRBJ2-6; 8 bases are shared with TRBD1. The CDR3 sequence is 16 residues long. The germline gives CDR1 SGHRS, CDR2 YFSETQ. Unmatched junction bases numbered 1, after V lost 2 bases and J lost 0 bases. The CDR3 DNA reads as TGCGCCAGCAGCTTCAGGGGGCGCTCTGGGGCCAACGTCCTGACTTTC. Its protein product is CASSFRGRSGANVLTF.

This clonotype was counted a few times. The rearrangement uses TRBV4-1 and TRBJ1-4; D not certain. Trimming removed 0 bases at V and 8 bases at J, with 7 bases between. In germline, CDR1 is MGHRA, CDR2 YSYEKL. CDR3 length equals 13 residues. The CDR3 nucleotides are TGCGCCAGCAGCCAAGATCTAATGGAAAAACTGTTTTTT. It is translated as CASSQDLMEKLFF.

The rearrangement uses TRBV4-3 and TRBJ2-3, with D perhaps matching TRBD2 (6 bases). The CDR3 has 17 amino acids. Germline CDR1 and CDR2: LGHNA and YSLEER. V lost 4 bases and J lost 0, with 17 bases in between. The DNA of the CDR3 is TGCGCCAGCAGCCCCGAACGCGGGATCGGAAGCACAGATACGCAGTATTTT. It encodes CASSPERGIGSTDTQYF.

The chain joins TRBV20-1 to TRBJ2-1, with TRBD2 matching over 8 bases. CDR1 and CDR2 (germline): DFQATT, SNEGSKA (reference sequence). Trimming cost V 1 base and J 3 bases; bases outside gene matches: 5. This CDR3 region has 15 residues. DNA of the CDR3: TGCAGTGCTAGAGGGCCGGGGGGGCTCTACAATGAGCAGTTCTTC. The encoded protein is CSARGPGGLYNEQFF.

This clonotype has at least ten counts. The rearrangement joins TRBV28 to TRBJ2-6, with D possibly matching TRBD1 (6 bases). The CDR3 runs to 20 residues. V gave up 3 bases and J gave up 0 bases, with 21 bases separating them. Looked up from germline, CDR1 is MDHEN and CDR2 is SYDVKM. CDR3 coding DNA: TGTGCCAGCAGTTTCCTCGTCGGTTTTAGGGGGAGCTCTGGGGCCAACGTCCTGACTTTC. Amino acids: CASSFLVGFRGSSGANVLTF. Together with reference TRBV28 and TRBJ2-6, the CDR3 gives the full variable domain: DVKVTQSSRYLVKRTGEKVFLECVQDMDHENMFWYRQDPGLGLRLIYFSYDVKMKEKGDIPEGYSVSREKKERFSLILESASTNQTSMYLCASSFLVGFRGSSGANVLTFGAGSRLTVL.

At least ten counts were recorded for this clonotype. Here the CDR3 DNA reads TGTGCCAGTCGGAGGGGGAGCTCCTACAATGAGCAGTTCTTC. It specifies CASRRGSSYNEQFF. The V gene is TRBV6-5, the J gene TRBJ2-1, with D tentatively TRBD1 or TRBD2 (6 bases each). The CDR3 is made up of 14 amino acids. Germline V gives CDR1 MNHEY, CDR2 SVGAGI. With 9 bases removed from V and 0 bases from J, the gap between germline ends came to 12 bases.

This clonotype turned up a few times. This rearrangement joins TRBV7-6 to TRBJ2-1; unclear D gene. The ends were cut back, 5 bases at V and 0 bases at J, with 14 bases in the middle. Germline lookup yields CDR1 SGHVS and CDR2 FNYEAQ. The CDR3 has 16 residues. The CDR3: CASSRHGQSSYNEQFF. The CDR3 region has the DNA TGTGCCAGCAGCCGGCACGGGCAGAGCTCCTACAATGAGCAGTTCTTC.

About this clonotype itself: A single base separates this from a much larger clone, so it may be a read error. This rearrangement joins TRBV7-2 to TRBJ2-5; TRBD1 matches 9 bases. The V gene's germline CDR1 is SGHTA and CDR2 FQGNSA. With 10 bases clipped from V and 4 bases from J, the junction kept 19 bases outside the gene matches. This CDR3 comprises 17 residues. The CDR3 sequence: CANRKSGQGSFVETQYF. The CDR3 DNA is TGTGCCAACAGAAAATCGGGACAGGGTAGTTTCGTAGAGACCCAGTACTTC.

Worth noting for this clonotype: A much larger clone differs from this one at a single base, so this may be a read error. The chain joins TRBV12-3 or TRBV12-4 to TRBJ1-2; 7 bases align to TRBD1. The CDR3 has 12 amino acids. The CDR3 is CVSSWGQRGHTF. The CDR3 region has the DNA TGTGTCAGCAGTTGGGGACAGCGCGGCCACACCTTC.

The table lists this clonotype with a few counts. The chain has TRBV29-1 and TRBJ1-2; TRBD1 is a possible D gene (6 bases). In germline, CDR1 is SQVTM, CDR2 ANQGSEA. The CDR3 consists of 16 residues. The germline V and J ends were trimmed by 7 bases and 0 bases, with 21 bases remaining between them. For the CDR3, the DNA is TGCAGCGGGACAGACCTCCGGGACCTTGCTAACTATGGCTACACCTTC. Its translation: CSGTDLRDLANYGYTF.

The DNA for the CDR3 is TGCGCCAGCAGTCTCATCAAAAAACCCTGCTCTGGGGCCAACGTCCTGACTTTC. As protein: CASSLIKKPCSGANVLTF. The V gene is TRBV23-1, the J gene TRBJ2-6; no reliable D call. TRBV23-1 is reported as an ORF; its role is uncertain. V gave up 4 bases and J gave up 0 bases, with 16 bases separating them. The CDR3 has 18 residues.

This chain uses TRBV19 with TRBJ1-4; 9 bases line up with TRBD1. This CDR3 comprises 17 residues. V lost 5 bases and J lost 6; bases outside the gene matches: 13. Germline V gene lookup returns CDR1 LNHDA and CDR2 SQIVND (reference sequence). Here the CDR3 reads CASSEEDRGVRHEKLFF. CDR3 sequence (DNA): TGTGCCAGTAGTGAGGAGGACAGGGGAGTGCGTCATGAAAAACTGTTTTTT.

The V gene is TRBV15, the J gene TRBJ2-3; unclear D gene. V was pared by 0 bases and J by 1 base, with 17 bases between. Germline V gene data show CDR1 as LNHNV and CDR2 as YYDKDF (reference sequence). CDR3 length: 18 amino acids. The CDR3 reads CATSRDKVAPGRTDTQYF. In DNA, the CDR3 is TGTGCCACCAGCAGAGATAAGGTGGCTCCCGGACGCACAGATACGCAGTATTTT.

The V and J genes are TRBV27 and TRBJ2-7; TRBD2 might be the D (5 bases). Trimming removed 2 bases from V and 3 bases from J, with 11 bases in between. Looked up from germline, CDR1 is MNHEY and CDR2 is SMNVEV (reference sequence). The CDR3 runs 14 residues. In nucleotides, the CDR3 is TGTGCCAGCAGTTTACTAGGGAGCGTCTACGAGCAGTACTTC. Translating gives CASSLLGSVYEQYF.

The table lists this clonotype with a few counts. V gene TRBV19 combines with J gene TRBJ2-3; 8 bases map to TRBD2. V lost 2 bases to trimming and J lost 2 bases; unmatched junction nucleotides: 9. The CDR3 spans 17 residues. Germline V gene lookup returns CDR1 LNHDA and CDR2 SQIVND (reference sequence). CDR3 protein: CASSIISTSVITDTQYF. For the CDR3, the DNA is TGTGCCAGTAGTATAATCTCGACTAGCGTAATCACAGATACGCAGTATTTT. Full variable domain (rest looked up from reference TRBV19 and TRBJ2-3): DGGITQSPKYLFRKEGQNVTLSCEQNLNHDAMYWYRQDPGQGLRLIYYSQIVNDFQKGDIAEGYSVSREKKESFPLTVTSAQKNPTAFYLCASSIISTSVITDTQYFGPGTRLTVL.

The chain employs TRBV7-9 and TRBJ2-4; D may be TRBD1 (6 bases). Germline CDR1 and CDR2: SEHNR and FQNEAQ (reference sequence). The CDR3 totals 18 residues. Trimming removed 5 bases from V and 0 bases from J, with 20 bases in between. The chain's CDR3 is CASSSPGHQSSAKNIQYF. CDR3 DNA: TGTGCCAGCAGCAGCCCGGGACACCAGAGCTCAGCCAAAAACATTCAGTACTTC.

This chain joins TRBV3-1 and TRBJ1-4, with D perhaps matching TRBD1 (6 bases). The germline gives CDR1 LGHDT, CDR2 YNNKEL (reference sequence). Trimming took off 3 bases at V and 5 bases at J, with 10 bases between the two ends. CDR3 length: 14 amino acids. The CDR3 spells CASSQDSSNEKLFF. CDR3 DNA: TGTGCCAGCAGCCAGGACAGTTCCAATGAAAAACTGTTTTTT.

The table lists this clonotype with many counts. The chain employs TRBV7-2 and TRBJ2-5; TRBD2 agrees at 12 bases. The V gene end was trimmed by 5 bases and the J gene end by 4 bases; junction bases not matched to a gene: 5. In germline, CDR1 is SGHTA, CDR2 FQGNSA. CDR3 size: 15 residues. This CDR3 is CASSTPGLAGETQYF. The CDR3 DNA sequence: TGTGCCAGCAGCACCCCGGGACTAGCGGGAGAGACCCAGTACTTC.

Turning to this clonotype: A much larger clone differs from this one at a single base, so this may be a read error. The chain links TRBV28 to TRBJ2-1; D uncertain. The CDR3 consists of 16 residues. Per germline, CDR1 MDHEN and CDR2 SYDVKM. The CDR3 protein is CVSSYRANPSYNEQFF. In DNA, the CDR3 is TGTGTCAGCAGTTACCGGGCCAATCCCTCCTACAATGAGCAGTTCTTC.

This clonotype was seen a handful of times. The V call is TRBV12-5, the J call TRBJ2-3; no clear D gene. CDR3 length: 14 amino acids. Germline assignment: CDR1 LGHNT and CDR2 FRNRAP. Trimming took 0 bases from V and 8 from J, leaving 12 bases between them. CDR3 coding DNA: TGTGCTAGTGGTTTGGTAGATAATTGGGGTACGCAGTATTTT. Translated, it gives CASGLVDNWGTQYF.

The V and J genes are TRBV6-1 and TRBJ1-6; tentative D call: TRBD1 (5 bases). This CDR3 has 14 residues. Trimming stripped 7 bases from V and 8 bases from J, with 15 bases between. Germline assignment: CDR1 MNHNS and CDR2 SASEGT. CDR3 nucleotide sequence: TGTGCCAGCACCAACACAGGATCTCATTCACCCCTCCACTTT. This translates into CASTNTGSHSPLHF.

This clonotype was observed a few times. The chain employs TRBV7-9 and TRBJ1-2; 10 bases fit TRBD1. The CDR3 covers 13 residues. Trimming cost V 5 bases and J 7 bases; bases outside gene matches: 4. Germline lookup yields CDR1 SEHNR and CDR2 FQNEAQ (reference sequence). CDR3 DNA: TGTGCCAGCAGCCTCGACAGGGGGCTTGGCTACACCTTC. Translating it yields CASSLDRGLGYTF.

This clonotype was recorded a few times. The genes are TRBV6-2 or TRBV6-3 and TRBJ2-2; 12 nucleotides line up with TRBD2. Germline CDR1 is MNHEY and CDR2 is SVGEGT. The junction had 13 bases not matched to a gene; V was cut back by 2 bases and J by 3 bases. There are 20 residues in the CDR3. CDR3 sequence reads: CASSYTFLLAGGLDTGELFF. The CDR3 DNA reads as TGTGCCAGCAGTTACACGTTCCTTCTAGCGGGGGGGCTCGACACCGGGGAGCTGTTTTTT.